One and the same sample provided the 10 T cell receptor beta chains below, sequenced in a study of immune evolution from preneoplasia to lung adenocarcinoma. Method: immunoSEQ multiplex PCR; TCRdb's copy keeps in-frame clones and lacks some. The top ten clones hold roughly 3.2% of a sample with just over 4,000 clones, 86% of them seen once. The material sequenced was FFPE minimally invasive lung adenocarcinoma tissue. The receptor set was obtained from a person in their 70s with lung adenocarcinoma.

This clone ranks as large. The chain links TRBV6-4 to TRBJ2-3, with D possibly called TRBD1 or TRBD2 (6 bases each). The V gene lost 6 bases and the J gene lost 4 bases, with 17 bases spanning the gap. CDR1 is MRHNA and CDR2 is SNTAGT in the germline V gene. The CDR3 length is 15 residues. This chain's CDR3 is CASSPSEGEADTQYF. For the CDR3, the DNA is TGTGCCAGCAGCCCTAGCGAGGGGGAGGCAGATACGCAGTATTTT.

The V gene is TRBV7-2, the J gene TRBJ1-3; D gene ambiguous. Trimming left V 1 base short and J 2 bases short, with 9 bases between. Germline lookup yields CDR1 SGHTA and CDR2 FQGNSA. This CDR3 spans 15 amino acids. The DNA of the CDR3 is TGTGCCAGCAGCTTAGGGGATAGTCCTGGAAACACCATATATTTT. Translating it yields CASSLGDSPGNTIYF.

The chain joins TRBV20-1 to TRBJ1-2; D may be TRBD1 (6 bases). The germline V gene encodes CDR1 DFQATT and CDR2 SNEGSKA (reference sequence). Trimming stripped 6 bases from V and 10 bases from J, with 15 bases between. There are 11 residues in the CDR3. The CDR3 here is CSATRDMDYTF. CDR3 in DNA: TGCAGTGCCACCCGGGACATGGACTACACCTTC.

This rearrangement joins TRBV6-5 to TRBJ1-3, with no clear D. Germline V gives CDR1 MNHEY, CDR2 SVGAGI. V lost 6 bases and J 1 base, leaving 10 bases between the germline ends. There are 14 residues in the CDR3. CDR3 protein: CASRGRTSGNTIYF. For the CDR3, the DNA is TGTGCCAGCAGGGGAAGAACTTCTGGAAACACCATATATTTT.

This rearrangement joins TRBV7-8 to TRBJ2-5; 8 bases line up with TRBD2. The CDR3 contains 14 residues. With V trimmed by 4 bases and J by 4 bases, 5 bases remained unmatched. The germline V gene encodes CDR1 SGHVS and CDR2 FQNEAQ. The CDR3 loop reads CASSSIAGSETQYF. CDR3 bases: TGTGCCAGCAGCTCCATAGCGGGGTCAGAGACCCAGTACTTC.

The chain couples TRBV6-5 to TRBJ1-1; 8 positions agree with TRBD1. CDR1 and CDR2 (germline): MNHEY, SVGAGI. CDR3 length: 14 residues. V was clipped by 4 bases and J by 0 bases; unmatched bases: 1. The DNA of the CDR3 is TGTGCCAGCAGTTCAGGGGGCCTGAACACTGAAGCTTTCTTT. Protein sequence: CASSSGGLNTEAFF.

This chain uses TRBV5-5 with TRBJ2-1; 9 bases line up with TRBD2. Trimming took 4 bases from V and 6 from J; bases not matched to a gene: 11. CDR3 size: 16 residues. Per the germline V gene, CDR1 is SGHKS and CDR2 is YYEKEE (reference sequence). CDR3 coding DNA: TGTGCCAGCAGCCCGCCGGGGGGACTAGCCGTCAATGAGCAGTTCTTC. Amino acid sequence: CASSPPGGLAVNEQFF.

The rearrangement uses TRBV4-1 and TRBJ2-1; TRBD2 matches at 15 bases. Germline V gene lookup returns CDR1 MGHRA and CDR2 YSYEKL. CDR3 length: 17 amino acids. With V trimmed by 0 bases and J by 10 bases, 7 bases remained unmatched. This CDR3 is CASSQDPGLAGGREQFF. The CDR3 DNA is TGCGCCAGCAGCCAAGATCCAGGACTAGCGGGAGGGAGGGAGCAGTTCTTC.

The CDR3 bases are TGTGCCAGCAGTGCAATAGGGAGAACGAGGGAGCAGTACTTC. Its protein product is CASSAIGRTREQYF. The chain has TRBV28 and TRBJ2-7; D is perhaps TRBD2 (5 bases). Germline V gene data show CDR1 as MDHEN and CDR2 as SYDVKM. The V and J ends lost 5 bases and 7 bases respectively, with 18 bases between them. This CDR3 has 14 residues.

This sequence joins TRBV5-8 and TRBJ2-3; TRBD2 might be the D (5 bases). The germline CDR1 and CDR2 sequences are SGHTS and YDEGEE. The V and J ends lost 7 bases and 0 bases respectively, with 21 bases between them. The CDR3 contains 17 residues. CDR3 DNA sequence: TGTGCCAGCCCAGCCTACCCCGGGATCACTAGCACAGATACGCAGTATTTT. It encodes CASPAYPGITSTDTQYF.